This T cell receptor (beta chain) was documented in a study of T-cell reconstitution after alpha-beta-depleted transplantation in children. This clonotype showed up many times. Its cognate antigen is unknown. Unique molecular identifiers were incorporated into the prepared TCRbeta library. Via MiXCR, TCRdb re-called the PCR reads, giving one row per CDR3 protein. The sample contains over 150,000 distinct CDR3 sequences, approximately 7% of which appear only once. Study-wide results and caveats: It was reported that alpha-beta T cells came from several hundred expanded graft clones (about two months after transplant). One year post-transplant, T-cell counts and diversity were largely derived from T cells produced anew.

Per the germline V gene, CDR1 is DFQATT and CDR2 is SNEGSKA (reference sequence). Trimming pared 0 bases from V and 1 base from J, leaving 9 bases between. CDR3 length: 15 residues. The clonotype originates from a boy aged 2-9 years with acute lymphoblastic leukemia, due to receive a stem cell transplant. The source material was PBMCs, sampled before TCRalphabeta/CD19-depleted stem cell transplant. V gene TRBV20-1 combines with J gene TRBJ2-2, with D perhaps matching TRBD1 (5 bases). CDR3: CSARDQGLNTGELFF. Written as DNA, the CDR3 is TGCAGTGCTAGAGATCAGGGTTTGAACACCGGGGAGCTGTTTTTT.